These 27 T cell receptor beta chains originate from one sample sequenced in a study of cytomegalovirus exposure and HLA in healthy donors. The PCR had 60 Vbeta and 13 Jbeta primers. Assay: immunoSEQ multiplex PCR; the TCRdb copy retains only in-frame clones and omits some. Its listing shows roughly 88,000 clones. The sample consisted of PBMCs. The receptor source for this set is a middle-aged man in good health and CMV-seropositive.

The gene calls are TRBV19 and TRBJ2-1; tentative D call: TRBD2 (7 bases). Trimming removed 1 base at V and 4 bases at J, with 11 bases between. Germline lookup yields CDR1 LNHDA and CDR2 SQIVND (reference sequence). The CDR3 is made up of 15 amino acids. CDR3 region: CASSIGGGGYNEQFF. The CDR3, as DNA: TGTGCCAGTAGTATAGGCGGGGGCGGGTACAATGAGCAGTTCTTC.

CDR3 DNA sequence: TGTGCCAGCAGGTCCGGAGAGGGGGTAGGGGAAGCTTTCTTT. Protein product: CASRSGEGVGEAFF. This rearrangement joins TRBV7-9 to TRBJ1-1, with D possibly matching TRBD1 (6 bases). The V end lost 6 bases, the J end lost 8 bases, and 19 bases lay between the germline ends. Germline V CDR1 and CDR2: SEHNR, FQNEAQ (reference sequence). CDR3 length: 14 residues.

This rearrangement joins TRBV9 to TRBJ1-4, with 7 bases identical to TRBD1. V trimming: 4 bases; J trimming: 2 bases; junction bases outside the gene matches: 5. The germline gives CDR1 SGDLS, CDR2 YYNGEE. CDR3 size: 15 residues. CDR3 in amino acids: CASSPGTVTNEKLFF. The CDR3 DNA reads as TGTGCCAGCAGCCCAGGGACAGTTACTAATGAAAAACTGTTTTTT.

The chain has TRBV28 and TRBJ2-1, with D unresolved. Between the trimmed V and J ends, which lost 10 bases and 2 bases, there was a span of 12 bases. This CDR3 has 13 amino acids. Germline CDR1 reads MDHEN; CDR2 reads SYDVKM. In DNA form, the CDR3 reads TGTGCCACCGACTCCGTTGCCTACAATGAGCAGTTCTTC. Its translation is CATDSVAYNEQFF.

This chain connects TRBV9 to TRBJ1-1; no clear D. The CDR3 is 15 amino acids. The germline gives CDR1 SGDLS, CDR2 YYNGEE. Between the trimmed V and J ends, which lost 3 bases and 4 bases, there was a span of 16 bases. CDR3 nucleotide sequence: TGTGCCAGCAGCGGCGAAAGAGGGTTTGGCACTGAAGCTTTCTTT. This encodes CASSGERGFGTEAFF.

The chain has TRBV11-2 and TRBJ2-5, with D perhaps matching TRBD2 (5 bases). This CDR3 spans 14 amino acids. Per germline, CDR1 SGHAT and CDR2 FQNNGV. V lost 7 bases, J lost 2 bases, and 14 bases lay in between. CDR3 sequence reads: CASNSGSHQETQYF. The CDR3 bases are TGTGCCAGCAACTCTGGGAGCCATCAAGAGACCCAGTACTTC.

The V call is TRBV30, the J call TRBJ1-1; tentative D call: TRBD1 (6 bases). CDR3 length: 11 amino acids. Trimming left V 1 base short and J 8 bases short, with 8 bases between. Germline CDR1 is GTSNPN and CDR2 is SVGIG (reference sequence). The chain's CDR3 is CAWSAQGEAFF. DNA for the CDR3: TGTGCCTGGAGTGCACAGGGCGAAGCTTTCTTT. The full variable domain, with the rest looked up from reference TRBV30 and TRBJ1-1, is SQTIHQWPATLVQPVGSPLSLECTVEGTSNPNLYWYRQAAGRGLQLLFYSVGIGQISSEVPQNLSASRPQDRQFILSSKKLLLSDSGFYLCAWSAQGEAFFGQGTRLTVV.

This chain uses TRBV5-6 with TRBJ2-7, with 7 bases identical to TRBD1. The CDR3 is 14 amino acids. Germline V CDR1 and CDR2: SGHDT, YYEEEE. Germline trimming cut 3 bases from V and 3 bases from J; bases unmatched to any gene: 6. The CDR3 sequence is CASSSGQVYYEQYV. CDR3 coding DNA: TGTGCCAGCAGCTCAGGACAGGTGTACTACGAGCAGTACGTC.

This rearrangement joins TRBV7-8 to TRBJ2-7; TRBD2 agrees at 10 bases. The germline CDR1 and CDR2 sequences are SGHVS and FQNEAQ. V lost 6 bases to trimming and J lost 7 bases; unmatched junction nucleotides: 9. This CDR3 contains 14 residues. The CDR3 region is CASSSRTSGLEQYF. The CDR3 DNA sequence: TGTGCCAGCAGTTCCAGGACTAGCGGTTTGGAGCAGTACTTC.

The chain couples TRBV6-1 to TRBJ2-7; TRBD1 matches at 7 bases. Germline assignment: CDR1 MNHNS and CDR2 SASEGT. The J segment lost 2 bases and the V segment lost 4 bases, leaving 2 bases of the junction unmatched. CDR3 length equals 13 residues. CDR3 sequence reads: CASSGDSAYEQYF. In DNA form, the CDR3 reads TGTGCCAGCAGTGGGGACAGCGCCTACGAGCAGTACTTC.

The chain has TRBV6-5 and TRBJ2-7; 7 bases fit TRBD1. The CDR3 loop spans 14 amino acids. The V gene's germline CDR1 is MNHEY and CDR2 SVGAGI. The V and J ends lost 5 bases and 1 base, in that order; junction bases with no gene match: 5. The CDR3: CASSTQQGSYEQYF. The DNA of the CDR3 is TGTGCCAGCAGTACCCAACAGGGGTCCTACGAGCAGTACTTC.

The chain combines TRBV6-1 with TRBJ1-1, with 7 bases identical to TRBD1. The CDR3 runs 15 residues. Germline CDR1 reads MNHNS; CDR2 reads SASEGT. V dropped 3 bases and J dropped 1; count of bases not matched to a gene: 5. The chain's CDR3 is CASSDPRQGNTEAFF. The CDR3, as DNA: TGTGCCAGCAGTGACCCGAGACAGGGGAACACTGAAGCTTTCTTT.

This chain uses TRBV29-1 with TRBJ1-5; D uncertain. There are 13 residues in the CDR3. Germline values: CDR1 SQVTM, CDR2 ANQGSEA. V was shortened by 4 bases and J by 3 bases, with 10 bases between the two germline ends. CDR3 in DNA: TGCAGCGTTGCCACAGATATCAATCAGCCCCAGCATTTT. This gives the protein CSVATDINQPQHF.

The chain combines TRBV7-9 with TRBJ1-1; D possibly corresponds to TRBD1 (6 bases). Per germline, CDR1 SEHNR and CDR2 FQNEAQ (reference sequence). The CDR3 consists of 17 residues. V lost 2 bases and J lost 3, with 19 bases in between. The DNA of the CDR3 is TGTGCCAGCAGCTTACCAAGCTACTACAGGGAAGACACTGAAGCTTTCTTT. Translating gives CASSLPSYYREDTEAFF.

The genes are TRBV7-8 and TRBJ1-5; weak D call: TRBD1 (6 bases). Germline loops: CDR1 SGHVS, CDR2 FQNEAQ. Trimming cost V 5 bases and J 0 bases, with 26 bases left between them. This CDR3 has 20 residues. CDR3 amino acids: CASSPKRVGQGAVSNQPQHF. The DNA for the CDR3 is TGTGCCAGCAGCCCAAAAAGGGTGGGACAAGGGGCCGTTAGCAATCAGCCCCAGCATTTT.

The CDR3 nucleotides are TGTGCCAGCAGTCCTATAGCGGGAGGGCGGGGAAAGGGCGGGGAGCTGTTTTTT. Its protein product is CASSPIAGGRGKGGELFF. The chain couples TRBV27 to TRBJ2-2; 11 bases agree with TRBD2. The CDR3 sequence is 18 residues long. The germline V gene has CDR1 MNHEY and CDR2 SMNVEV (reference sequence). V was clipped by 5 bases and J by 7 bases; unmatched bases: 15.

The V gene is TRBV7-8, the J gene TRBJ2-7; 8 nucleotides align to TRBD1. The CDR3 spans 12 residues. V dropped 5 bases and J dropped 7; count of bases not matched to a gene: 4. CDR1 SGHVS and CDR2 FQNEAQ come from the germline V gene. The CDR3 sequence is CASSPDRGEQYV. For the CDR3, the DNA is TGTGCCAGCAGCCCTGACAGGGGAGAGCAGTACGTC.

The chain couples TRBV6-5 to TRBJ1-5; no clear D. This CDR3 comprises 15 residues. The V gene lost 6 bases and the J gene lost 3 bases, with 15 bases spanning the gap. The V gene's germline CDR1 is MNHEY and CDR2 SVGAGI. CDR3 residues: CASSPTGPLNQPQHF. The CDR3 DNA sequence: TGTGCCAGCAGCCCCACGGGTCCGCTCAATCAGCCCCAGCATTTT.

The J gene is TRBJ2-1, the V gene TRBV10-2; possible D gene TRBD2, 5 bases. This CDR3 has 14 residues. Germline V gene lookup returns CDR1 WSHSY and CDR2 SAAADI. V lost 6 bases and J lost 1, with 10 bases in between. For the CDR3, the DNA is TGCGCCAGCAGCACTAGTGTATCCTACAATGAGCAGTTCTTC. Its protein product is CASSTSVSYNEQFF.

This chain connects TRBV15 to TRBJ2-1, with a weak D call TRBD1 (6 bases). Germline CDR1 reads LNHNV; CDR2 reads YYDKDF (reference sequence). This CDR3 is 18 amino acids long. V lost 0 bases, J lost 8 bases, and 23 bases lay in between. The CDR3 loop reads CATSREMRQGFREHEQFF. CDR3 nucleotide sequence: TGTGCCACCAGCAGAGAGATGAGGCAGGGGTTTAGGGAACATGAGCAGTTCTTC.

This chain uses TRBV18 with TRBJ2-1; possible D gene TRBD2, 6 bases. CDR1 and CDR2 from the germline V gene are KGHSH and LQKENI. V lost 0 bases and J lost 12, with 21 bases in between. CDR3 size: 16 residues. CDR3 amino acids: CASSPPQSLVSGWQFF. The CDR3 coding sequence is TGTGCCAGCTCACCACCGCAGTCTCTGGTGAGCGGGTGGCAGTTCTTC.

The rearrangement uses TRBV18 and TRBJ2-6; perhaps TRBD1 as D (6 bases). V was shortened by 6 bases and J by 2 bases, with 11 bases between the two germline ends. The CDR3 covers 15 residues. Germline CDR1 reads KGHSH; CDR2 reads LQKENI. The CDR3 loop reads CASSSSGAGANVLTF. CDR3 nucleotide sequence: TGTGCCAGCTCCTCCTCAGGGGCTGGGGCCAACGTCCTGACTTTC.

V gene TRBV7-9 combines with J gene TRBJ1-6; maybe TRBD1 (6 bases). The CDR3 is 13 residues long. V was shortened by 5 bases and J by 8 bases, with 10 bases between the two germline ends. Germline V gene sequence: CDR1 SEHNR, CDR2 FQNEAQ (reference sequence). The CDR3 protein is CASSSRGDSPLHF. The CDR3, as DNA: TGTGCCAGCAGCAGCAGGGGAGATTCACCCCTCCACTTT. The full variable domain, completed using reference TRBV7-9 and TRBJ1-6, is DTGVSQNPRHKITKRGQNVTFRCDPISEHNRLYWYRQTLGQGPEFLTYFQNEAQLEKSRLLSDRFSAERPKGSFSTLEIQRTEQGDSAMYLCASSSRGDSPLHFGNGTRLTVT.

The chain is built from TRBV5-4 and TRBJ2-2; TRBD2 aligns across 11 bases. Losses at the gene ends were 2 bases for V and 4 bases for J; bases not matched to a gene: 4. Germline assignment: CDR1 SGHNT and CDR2 YYREEE (reference sequence). The CDR3 runs 16 residues. The CDR3 spells CASSLYGTSGTGELFF. The CDR3, as DNA: TGTGCCAGCAGCTTATACGGGACTAGCGGCACCGGGGAGCTGTTTTTT.

This chain joins TRBV15 and TRBJ1-3; D not resolved. In germline, CDR1 is LNHNV, CDR2 YYDKDF (reference sequence). CDR3 length: 16 amino acids. Trimming pared 3 bases from V and 0 bases from J, leaving 12 bases between. In DNA, the CDR3 is TGTGCCACCAGCAGGGGCCCTTCGGACTCTGGAAACACCATATATTTT. It translates to CATSRGPSDSGNTIYF.

In nucleotides, the CDR3 is TGCGCCAGCAGCTTGACGCAGTTCAATGAGCAGTTCTTC. Its translation is CASSLTQFNEQFF. V usage is TRBV5-1 and J usage is TRBJ2-1; D gene uncertain. Germline CDR1 is SGHRS and CDR2 is YFSETQ. This CDR3 contains 13 residues. The V end was cut by 1 base, the J end by 6 bases, with 8 bases between.

This chain links TRBV7-8 with TRBJ2-3; possibly TRBD2 for D (7 bases). Germline V gene sequence: CDR1 SGHVS, CDR2 FQNEAQ. This CDR3 is built from 13 residues. Trimming removed 4 bases at V and 6 bases at J, with 11 bases between. The CDR3 sequence: CASSWGGADTQYF. DNA of the CDR3: TGTGCCAGCAGCTGGGGGGGCGCGGATACGCAGTATTTT.